Listed here is a single TCR beta chain. No antigen is known for it. Stated time point: baseline pretreatment blood. This sample's treatment: 15 Gy SBRT to primary tumor, nephrectomy 4 weeks later. Blood was sampled at baseline, 2 weeks and 4 weeks after SBRT. Clear cell pathology was present in this patient's renal cell carcinoma. The CDR3 spans 14 residues. The ends were cut back, 5 bases at V and 1 base at J, with 12 bases in the middle. Germline loops: CDR1 SGHNT, CDR2 YYREEE (reference sequence). These data originate in a study of radiation and T cells in renal cell carcinoma. Here immunoSEQ multiplex PCR was the method, and the copy in TCRdb shows in-frame clones only, minus some. The sample shows 150,000 or so clones, around 78% of them seen only once. General study findings and limits: Top tumor clonotypes rose in blood 2 weeks post-radiation, then contracted. No pretreatment tumor biopsies were available for baseline clonotypes.

The J gene is TRBJ1-1, the V gene TRBV5-4; D unresolved. The sample consisted of blood, taken from a patient whose treatment included radiotherapy and nephrectomy. The source of this sequence is a woman aged 45-65 years with renal cell carcinoma. The CDR3 is CASRDRFPNTEAFF. CDR3 sequence (DNA): TGTGCCAGCAGGGATAGGTTTCCGAACACTGAAGCTTTCTTT.